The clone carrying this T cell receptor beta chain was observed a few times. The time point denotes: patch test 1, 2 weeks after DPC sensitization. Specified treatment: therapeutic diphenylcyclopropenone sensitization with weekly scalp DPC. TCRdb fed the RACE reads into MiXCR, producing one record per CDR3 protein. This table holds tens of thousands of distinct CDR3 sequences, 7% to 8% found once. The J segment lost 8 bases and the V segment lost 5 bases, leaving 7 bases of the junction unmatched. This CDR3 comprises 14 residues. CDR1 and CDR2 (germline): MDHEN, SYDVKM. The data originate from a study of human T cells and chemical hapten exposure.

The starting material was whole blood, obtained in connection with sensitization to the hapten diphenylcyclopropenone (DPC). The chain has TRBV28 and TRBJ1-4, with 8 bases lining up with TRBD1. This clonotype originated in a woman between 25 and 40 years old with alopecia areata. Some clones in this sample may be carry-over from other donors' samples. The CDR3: CASSLQGEGEKLFF. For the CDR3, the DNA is TGTGCCAGCAGTCTACAGGGGGAGGGCGAAAAACTGTTTTTT.